A single sample is the source of the 14 T cell receptor beta chains below, sequenced in a study of shared clonotypes between healthy human individuals. Naive CD8 cells lacked CD45RO, underwent positive selection for CCR7 and left out terminally differentiated effector memory CD45RA+ cells. Here immunoSEQ multiplex PCR was the method, and the copy in TCRdb shows in-frame clones only, minus some. The table has some 2.1 million clones, approximately 95% seen once; the top ten hold 0.9% to 1.4%. The specimen was naive CD8+ T cells sorted from blood. The source is a man aged 18 to 30 in good health.

A word on this clone: A much larger clone is a single base away; this may be a read error. Given the absence of the conserved phenylalanine or tryptophan at the CDR3 end, a read error is likely. The CDR3 here is CAWADGYTL. For the CDR3, the DNA is TGTGCCTGGGCCGATGGCTACACCCTC. The V call is TRBV30, the J call TRBJ1-2; D is unresolved. Germline V gene lookup returns CDR1 GTSNPN and CDR2 SVGIG (reference sequence). The length of the CDR3 is 9 residues. The V gene lost 5 bases and the J gene lost 6 bases, with 4 bases spanning the gap.

The CDR3 spells CARSSRLWTCLHTQYF. CDR3 nucleotides: TGTGCCAGAAGCTCCCGATTATGGACTTGCCTTCATACGCAGTATTTT. The chain employs TRBV5-3 and TRBJ2-3; D is possibly TRBD2 (5 bases). TRBV5-3 is identified as an open reading frame with a role that is uncertain. The CDR3 covers 16 residues. Deletions cut 3 bases from V and 7 bases from J, with 21 bases between.

The V and J genes are TRBV27 and TRBJ2-7; 7 bases map to TRBD2. The CDR3 is 15 residues long. V shed 3 bases and J 3 bases; nucleotides not matched to a gene: 8. In germline, CDR1 is MNHEY, CDR2 SMNVEV (reference sequence). The CDR3 bases are TGTGCCAGCAGTTTTGGTGCGGGGGAAATCTACGAGCAGTACTTC. Its translation: CASSFGAGEIYEQYF.

The V gene is TRBV5-5, the J gene TRBJ1-1; D is possibly TRBD1 (5 bases). The CDR3 has 14 amino acids. Germline V lookup: CDR1 SGHKS, CDR2 YYEKEE (reference sequence). V dropped 0 bases and J dropped 2 bases, with 8 bases sitting between them. CDR3 residues: CASSLGRANTEAFF. The CDR3 region has the DNA TGTGCCAGCAGCTTGGGCAGGGCCAACACTGAAGCTTTCTTT.

V usage is TRBV7-9 and J usage is TRBJ2-7; TRBD1 matches at 9 bases. V trimming: 3 bases; J trimming: 5 bases; junction bases outside the gene matches: 5. Per germline, CDR1 SEHNR and CDR2 FQNEAQ (reference sequence). This CDR3 contains 14 residues. CDR3 protein: CASSFGTGSNEQYF. The CDR3 DNA sequence: TGTGCCAGCAGCTTCGGGACAGGGTCGAACGAGCAGTACTTC.

This clone showed up just once. Other DNA sequences in this sample translate to the same CDR3. V gene TRBV7-9 combines with J gene TRBJ2-3; D call uncertain. The germline V gene has CDR1 SEHNR and CDR2 FQNEAQ (reference sequence). The V end was cut by 4 bases, the J end by 6 bases, with 8 bases between. The CDR3 runs 12 residues. CDR3 region: CASSSSADTQYF. CDR3 sequence (DNA): TGTGCCAGCAGCTCCTCGGCGGATACGCAGTATTTT.

The chain joins TRBV4-2 to TRBJ2-7; D unclear. The V and J ends lost 0 bases and 4 bases respectively, with 13 bases between them. In germline, CDR1 is LGHNA, CDR2 YNFKEQ. This CDR3 has 15 residues. The CDR3 DNA reads as TGTGCCAGCAGCCAAGAACCGGAAGCCGGATACGAGCAGTACTTC. It encodes CASSQEPEAGYEQYF.

This rearrangement joins TRBV6-1 to TRBJ2-7; D may be TRBD1 (5 bases). This CDR3 is 14 amino acids long. V was pared by 7 bases and J by 3 bases, with 16 bases between. Germline lookup yields CDR1 MNHNS and CDR2 SASEGT. The DNA of the CDR3 is TGTGCCAGCATTCCGGCAGGGCCCCTCTACGAGCAGTACTTC. Protein: CASIPAGPLYEQYF.

This chain connects TRBV6-5 to TRBJ1-6, with D unclear. The V and J ends lost 6 bases and 9 bases respectively, with 9 bases between them. The CDR3 has 12 residues. Germline CDR1 and CDR2: MNHEY and SVGAGI. This CDR3 is CASRQSGSPLHF. CDR3 DNA sequence: TGTGCCAGCAGGCAATCAGGTTCACCCCTCCACTTT.

V is TRBV29-1 and J is TRBJ2-4, with a tentative D call TRBD1 (6 bases). CDR3 size: 14 residues. Germline V lookup: CDR1 SQVTM, CDR2 ANQGSEA. Deletions cut 7 bases from V and 5 bases from J, with 18 bases between. CDR3 sequence (DNA): TGCAGCGCCACAAAGGGGGACGCCCAAAACATTCAGTACTTC. Translating it yields CSATKGDAQNIQYF.

The J gene is TRBJ2-4, the V gene TRBV6-5; maybe TRBD1 (8 bases). The CDR3 length is 14 residues. V lost 5 bases to trimming and J lost 7 bases, with 15 bases between them. The germline V gene encodes CDR1 MNHEY and CDR2 SVGAGI. The CDR3 bases are TGTGCCAGCAGTAATGAACAGGGGGGGAACATTCAGTACTTC. It is translated as CASSNEQGGNIQYF.

A word on this clone: This CDR3 is also generated by other DNA sequences in the sample. The V call is TRBV5-1, the J call TRBJ2-1; weak D call: TRBD2 (5 bases). Trimming stripped 4 bases from V and 8 bases from J, with 10 bases between. The CDR3 length is 12 residues. Germline lookup yields CDR1 SGHRS and CDR2 YFSETQ. CDR3 loop: CASSLAGDEQFF. The CDR3 DNA reads TGCGCCAGCAGCCTAGCAGGCGATGAGCAGTTCTTC.

The rearrangement links TRBV4-3 to TRBJ2-1; D may be TRBD1 or TRBD2 (5 bases each). The V end was cut by 3 bases, the J end by 4 bases, with 19 bases between. Per germline, CDR1 LGHNA and CDR2 YSLEER. The CDR3 totals 17 residues. CDR3 sequence (DNA): TGCGCCAGCAGCCAGATGAGGGGTATCGGTATGTACAATGAGCAGTTCTTC. As protein: CASSQMRGIGMYNEQFF.

A single count supports this clone. The CDR3 region is CATLTGTGAYGYTF. The CDR3 DNA reads TGTGCTACGCTCACGGGGACAGGGGCCTATGGCTACACCTTC. This rearrangement joins TRBV7-8 to TRBJ1-2; 10 bases are a match to TRBD1. The CDR3 totals 14 residues. The germline gives CDR1 SGHVS, CDR2 FQNEAQ.